These 18 T cell receptor beta chains came from one sample sequenced in a study of cytomegalovirus exposure and HLA in healthy donors. The PCR was carried out with 60 Vbeta primers and 13 Jbeta primers. TCRdb keeps only in-frame clones here, not all; method: immunoSEQ multiplex PCR. The table has roughly 190,000 clones, roughly four fifths seen once; the top ten hold 1.5% to 2%. The sample consisted of PBMCs. All receptors derive from a man aged 18 to 29 in good health and CMV-seronegative.

The chain links TRBV5-4 to TRBJ2-2; 7 nucleotides line up with TRBD1. In germline, CDR1 is SGHNT, CDR2 YYREEE (reference sequence). This CDR3 is built from 15 residues. With V trimmed by 3 bases and J by 0 bases, 2 bases remained unmatched. CDR3: CASSWDSANTGELFF. For the CDR3, the DNA is TGTGCCAGCAGCTGGGACAGCGCGAACACCGGGGAGCTGTTTTTT.

The rearrangement uses TRBV5-1 and TRBJ2-1; 10 positions match TRBD1. V was pared by 7 bases and J by 8 bases, with 3 bases of the junction left unmatched. This CDR3 comprises 12 residues. Germline V gene data show CDR1 as SGHRS and CDR2 as YFSETQ. The CDR3 coding sequence is TGCGCCAGCGGGACAGGGGATGATGAGCAGTTCTTC. Translating gives CASGTGDDEQFF.

The chain joins TRBV19 to TRBJ2-3; TRBD1 is a possible D gene (6 bases). Trimming took off 6 bases at V and 6 bases at J, with 16 bases between the two ends. Germline CDR1 and CDR2: LNHDA and SQIVND (reference sequence). CDR3 size: 14 residues. The CDR3 DNA sequence: TGTGCCAGTAGGGCCGGACAGCCTTCCGATACGCAGTATTTT. This encodes CASRAGQPSDTQYF.

The chain uses TRBV29-1 and TRBJ1-2; 8 bases align to TRBD1. The CDR3 has 13 residues. CDR1 is SQVTM, CDR2 ANQGSEA, per germline. V lost 1 base, J lost 5 bases, and 3 bases stayed unmatched. The CDR3 DNA reads as TGCAGCGTTGAAGGGACAGGGCGGTATGGCTACACCTTC. Residues: CSVEGTGRYGYTF. The variable domain in full, with the rest retrieved from reference TRBV29-1 and TRBJ1-2, is SAVISQKPSRDICQRGTSLTIQCQVDSQVTMMFWYRQQPGQSLTLIATANQGSEATYESGFVIDKFPISRPNLTFSTLTVSNMSPEDSSIYLCSVEGTGRYGYTFGSGTRLTVV.

The chain links TRBV5-8 to TRBJ2-7; TRBD2 matches 11 bases. V lost 2 bases, J lost 5 bases, and 9 bases stayed unmatched. CDR1 is SGHTS and CDR2 is YDEGEE in the germline V gene. The CDR3 is 16 amino acids. The CDR3 nucleotides are TGTGCCAGCAGCTTAAACCTAGCGGGAGGATCCCACGAGCAGTACTTC. Its translation is CASSLNLAGGSHEQYF.

CDR3 protein: CASSFGQGATSEAFF. DNA for the CDR3: TGCGCCAGCAGCTTCGGACAGGGGGCGACTAGTGAAGCTTTCTTT. This sequence joins TRBV5-1 and TRBJ1-1, with 11 bases aligning to TRBD1. The CDR3 has 15 residues. The J segment lost 7 bases and the V segment lost 2 bases, leaving 7 bases of the junction unmatched. The germline CDR1 and CDR2 sequences are SGHRS and YFSETQ.

V is TRBV19 and J is TRBJ1-1, with a possible D match to TRBD1 (5 bases). The CDR3 covers 11 residues. Trimming shortened V by 7 bases and J by 7 bases, and 10 bases separated the two germline ends. Germline values: CDR1 LNHDA, CDR2 SQIVND (reference sequence). CDR3 loop: CASIIGGEAFF. CDR3 coding DNA: TGTGCCAGTATCATCGGGGGTGAAGCTTTCTTT.

The chain links TRBV6-6 to TRBJ2-5; possible D gene TRBD1, 6 bases. CDR3 length: 15 residues. V gave up 6 bases and J gave up 2 bases, with 16 bases separating them. Germline V lookup: CDR1 MNHNY, CDR2 SVGAGI (reference sequence). CDR3 amino acids: CASRGAGLLQETQYF. CDR3 nucleotide sequence: TGTGCCAGCAGGGGGGCAGGGCTTCTACAAGAGACCCAGTACTTC.

The rearrangement links TRBV10-3 to TRBJ1-2; TRBD1 might be the D (6 bases). V was pared by 5 bases and J by 2 bases, with 9 bases between. Per germline, CDR1 ENHRY and CDR2 SYGVKD. This CDR3 spans 13 amino acids. CDR3 sequence: CAISTGTNYGYTF. The CDR3 nucleotides read TGTGCCATCAGTACAGGGACCAACTATGGCTACACCTTC.

This clone has a handful of counts. The chain has TRBV18 and TRBJ1-2, with no clear D. The CDR3 is 15 residues long. Trimming took 3 bases from V and 0 from J, leaving 11 bases between them. The germline gives CDR1 KGHSH, CDR2 LQKENI. In DNA, the CDR3 is TGTGCCAGCTCACCCAGGTCGGAGGCTAACTATGGCTACACCTTC. It codes for CASSPRSEANYGYTF.

The chain links TRBV18 to TRBJ1-1, with TRBD1 matching over 8 bases. The CDR3 covers 14 residues. V dropped 2 bases and J dropped 3; count of bases not matched to a gene: 2. Germline V gives CDR1 KGHSH, CDR2 LQKENI. CDR3 protein: CASSPAGGDTEAFF. The CDR3 DNA sequence: TGTGCCAGCTCACCAGCAGGGGGCGACACTGAAGCTTTCTTT.

This sequence joins TRBV5-4 and TRBJ2-5, with 12 bases identical to TRBD2. In germline, CDR1 is SGHNT, CDR2 YYREEE (reference sequence). The CDR3 consists of 16 residues. With 1 base clipped from V and 3 bases from J, the junction kept 4 bases outside the gene matches. This chain's CDR3 is CASSLPWTSGKETQYF. CDR3 in DNA: TGTGCCAGCAGCTTGCCCTGGACTAGCGGGAAAGAGACCCAGTACTTC.

The chain links TRBV11-2 to TRBJ2-3; D is ambiguous. Germline values: CDR1 SGHAT, CDR2 FQNNGV. This CDR3 region has 12 residues. V was cut by 4 bases and J by 6 bases, with 8 bases left in between. CDR3 residues: CASSSSRDTQYF. CDR3 in DNA: TGTGCCAGCAGCTCATCCCGGGATACGCAGTATTTT.

The V gene is TRBV19, the J gene TRBJ1-1; D call uncertain. Germline CDR1 LNHDA, CDR2 SQIVND (reference sequence). Trimming shortened V by 1 base and J by 5 bases, and 8 bases separated the two germline ends. The CDR3 totals 13 residues. Here the CDR3 reads CASSIVSGTEAFF. For the CDR3, the DNA is TGTGCCAGTAGTATAGTTTCCGGGACTGAAGCTTTCTTT.

The rearrangement uses TRBV15 and TRBJ1-1; D ambiguous. The CDR3 consists of 14 residues. The germline V and J ends were trimmed by 0 bases and 5 bases, with 10 bases remaining between them. Germline values: CDR1 LNHNV, CDR2 YYDKDF (reference sequence). The CDR3 loop reads CATSRENRETEAFF. In DNA, the CDR3 is TGTGCCACCAGCAGAGAAAACCGAGAAACTGAAGCTTTCTTT.

The chain combines TRBV7-3 with TRBJ2-7; 12 nucleotides match TRBD1. V shed 5 bases, J shed 6 bases, and the junction held 5 bases outside the gene matches. This CDR3 comprises 14 residues. From germline, CDR1 is SGHTA and CDR2 FQGTGA. The CDR3, as DNA: TGTGCCAGCAGCCGCGGGACAGGGGGCAGCGAGCAGTACTTC. Translating it yields CASSRGTGGSEQYF.

This clone was observed once. This CDR3 reads CASSLLAGGSHNEQFF. In DNA, the CDR3 is TGCGCCAGCAGCTTACTTGCGGGAGGGAGCCACAATGAGCAGTTCTTC. The V gene is TRBV5-1, the J gene TRBJ2-1; 9 positions match TRBD2. The CDR3 extends over 16 amino acids. V lost 2 bases, J lost 5 bases, and 8 bases stayed unmatched. Per the germline V gene, CDR1 is SGHRS and CDR2 is YFSETQ.

CDR3 region: CASSSRVTTGELFF. CDR3 in DNA: TGTGCCAGCAGCAGCAGGGTTACGACCGGGGAGCTGTTTTTT. The rearrangement links TRBV7-9 to TRBJ2-2, with a weak D call TRBD1 (5 bases). V was clipped by 5 bases and J by 5 bases, with 12 bases between them. The germline V gene has CDR1 SEHNR and CDR2 FQNEAQ (reference sequence). The CDR3 has 14 amino acids.